Presented here are 4 T cell receptor beta chains from one specimen sequenced in a study of CD8 T cells in ankylosing spondylitis. One entry per CDR3 protein, called by TCRdb with MiXCR from the 5' RACE reads. Of some 300,000 distinct CDR3 sequences listed, 20% were seen once; the top ten hold about 3.7%. Specimen: blood, either unsorted or a sorted T cell fraction (not recorded which). Receptors were obtained from a female donor with ankylosing spondylitis or in good health (not recorded which).

This clonotype was seen only a few times. The chain has TRBV18 and TRBJ1-6; D uncertain. There are 13 residues in the CDR3. Per the germline V gene, CDR1 is KGHSH and CDR2 is LQKENI. V gave up 5 bases and J gave up 10 bases, with 12 bases separating them. The CDR3 sequence is CASSVEVESPLHF. CDR3 bases: TGTGCCAGCTCAGTGGAGGTTGAGTCACCCCTCCACTTT.

The chain joins TRBV30 to TRBJ2-3, with 9 bases aligning to TRBD2. The CDR3 is made up of 15 amino acids. Germline V CDR1 and CDR2: GTSNPN, SVGIG (reference sequence). The V segment lost 1 base and the J segment 1 base; nucleotides outside the gene matches: 3. For the CDR3, the DNA is TGTGCCTGGAGTGGCGGGAGGGCCGGCACAGATACGCAGTATTTT. This sequence encodes CAWSGGRAGTDTQYF.

There are a few counts of this clonotype. This chain uses TRBV12-3 or TRBV12-4 with TRBJ1-3, with D possibly being TRBD1 (5 bases). CDR3 length equals 12 residues. V was pared by 5 bases and J by 7 bases, with 9 bases between. Here the CDR3 reads CASSAGWNTIYF. CDR3 DNA: TGTGCCAGCAGTGCAGGGTGGAACACCATATATTTT.

This clonotype was seen a few times. V is TRBV20-1 and J is TRBJ2-7; D perhaps matches TRBD2 (5 bases). With 1 base removed from V and 2 bases from J, the gap between germline ends came to 12 bases. The CDR3 has 14 residues. Germline V CDR1 and CDR2: DFQATT, SNEGSKA (reference sequence). The CDR3 sequence: CSARGVERTYEQYF. CDR3 DNA: TGCAGTGCTAGAGGTGTGGAGCGGACCTACGAGCAGTACTTC.